Listed below are T cell receptor beta chains from one sample, sequenced in a study of beta chain features in type 1 diabetes. The data were produced by immunoSEQ multiplex PCR, yet TCRdb's version contains in-frame clones alone and is incomplete. The table lists a few hundred thousand clones, around 13% of them singletons. Sequencing was performed on naive CD4+ T cells from blood. The receptors here all came from a man aged 30 to 39 with type 1 diabetes. The CDR3 runs from the conserved cysteine through the conserved F or W. The order of the fields is clone size, D gene, J gene, V gene, CDR3 length, CDR3 protein, CDR3 DNA. D genes are given only for firm matches. Only part of the rows carry a size: once, few, many, or a class if the clone is expanded.

NA,NA,TRBJ2-2,TRBV7-2,18,CASSRAFTGEANTGELFF,TGTGCCAGCAGCCGAGCGTTTACAGGGGAGGCGAACACCGGGGAGCTGTTTTTT
NA,NA,TRBJ2-5,TRBV7-9,14,CASSLAGKQETQYF,TGTGCCAGCAGCTTAGCGGGCAAGCAAGAGACCCAGTACTTC
NA,TRBD2,TRBJ2-1,TRBV30,16,CAWSVLAGVSYNEQFF,TGTGCCTGGAGTGTACTTGCGGGAGTAAGTTACAATGAGCAGTTCTTC
few,TRBD1,TRBJ2-6,TRBV18,19,CASSPPSGTGYSGANVLTF,TGTGCCAGCTCACCACCCTCCGGGACAGGGTACTCTGGGGCCAACGTCCTGACTTTC
few,NA,TRBJ2-5,TRBV19,14,CASSTRTAEETQYF,TGTGCCAGTAGTACCCGGACAGCTGAAGAGACCCAGTACTTC
NA,NA,TRBJ2-7,TRBV5-1,15,CASSLDPQGGAEQYF,TGCGCCAGCAGCTTAGATCCACAAGGCGGCGCCGAGCAGTACTTC
few,TRBD1,TRBJ2-3,TRBV11-1,14,CASSSDRGRDTQYF,TGTGCCAGCAGCTCGGACAGGGGGCGGGATACGCAGTATTTT
NA,NA,TRBJ2-7,TRBV5-1,15,CASSLGSGLPYEQYF,TGCGCCAGCAGCCTGGGGAGCGGGCTGCCCTACGAGCAGTACTTC
NA,TRBD2,TRBJ2-3,TRBV5-6,15,CASSLVAGAADTQYF,TGTGCCAGCAGCTTGGTTGCGGGAGCCGCAGATACGCAGTATTTT
NA,NA,TRBJ2-3,TRBV5-8,13,CASSLAGTDTQYF,TGTGCCAGCAGCTTGGCAGGGACAGATACGCAGTATTTT
NA,NA,TRBJ2-2,TRBV5-6,16,CASSRAPREVTGELFF,TGTGCCAGCAGCCGGGCCCCCAGGGAAGTTACCGGGGAGCTGTTTTTT
few,TRBD2,TRBJ2-3,TRBV18,16,CASSPQDTGGTDTQYF,TGTGCCAGCTCACCACAGGACACGGGGGGGACAGATACGCAGTATTTT
NA,TRBD2,TRBJ2-1,TRBV5-4,17,CASSLAGTTYDYNEQFF,TGTGCCAGCAGCTTGGCCGGGACTACCTACGATTACAATGAGCAGTTCTTC
few,TRBD1,TRBJ1-2,TRBV19,13,CASSPTGDYGYTF,TGTGCCAGTAGCCCCACAGGGGACTATGGCTACACCTTC
few,NA,TRBJ2-3,TRBV9,16,CASSVSGEHGTDTQYF,TGTGCCAGCAGCGTATCAGGGGAACATGGGACAGATACGCAGTATTTT
NA,TRBD1,TRBJ1-1,TRBV5-1,14,CASSSSGGATEAFF,TGCGCCAGCAGCTCCTCAGGGGGCGCCACTGAAGCTTTCTTT
NA,TRBD1,TRBJ1-1,TRBV5-1,15,CASTPGTAKNTEAFF,TGCGCCAGCACCCCGGGGACAGCCAAGAACACTGAAGCTTTCTTT
NA,NA,TRBJ2-1,TRBV30,11,CAWSPRGEQFF,TGTGCCTGGAGTCCTCGGGGTGAGCAGTTCTTC
NA,TRBD1,TRBJ2-2,TRBV27,15,CASSFRDRVTGELFF,TGTGCCAGCAGTTTCCGGGACAGGGTCACCGGGGAGCTGTTTTTT
NA,TRBD1,TRBJ1-1,TRBV6-6,16,CASRDTGTGKTAEAFF,TGTGCCAGCAGAGATACCGGGACAGGGAAGACCGCTGAAGCTTTCTTT
NA,TRBD2,TRBJ2-1,TRBV2,14,CASFSERGPMGQFF,TGTGCCAGCTTTTCTGAGCGGGGGCCCATGGGGCAGTTCTTC
few,NA,TRBJ1-5,TRBV2,13,CASSPDGDQPQHF,TGTGCCAGCAGCCCAGACGGAGATCAGCCCCAGCATTTT
few,TRBD1,TRBJ2-7,TRBV4-1,15,CASSQPGQGIIEQYF,TGCGCCAGCAGCCAACCGGGACAGGGAATTATTGAGCAGTACTTC
few,TRBD1,TRBJ2-5,TRBV19,13,CASSMGTGETQYF,TGTGCCAGTAGTATGGGGACAGGGGAGACCCAGTACTTC
NA,NA,TRBJ2-7,TRBV6-1,13,CASSEAPGNEQYF,TGTGCCAGCAGTGAAGCACCGGGGAACGAGCAGTACTTC
NA,NA,TRBJ2-5,TRBV5-4,13,CASSLDRGETQYF,TGTGCCAGCAGCTTGGATAGGGGTGAGACCCAGTACTTC
NA,NA,TRBJ2-7,TRBV18,15,CASSPDLAGTYEQYF,TGTGCCAGCTCACCAGACTTAGCCGGCACCTACGAGCAGTACTTC
NA,TRBD1,TRBJ1-4,TRBV28,12,CATTGSREKLFF,TGTGCCACGACAGGGTCGAGGGAAAAACTGTTTTTT
NA,TRBD1,TRBJ1-2,TRBV4-2,15,CASSAPGQTNYGYTF,TGTGCCAGCAGCGCACCGGGACAGACTAACTATGGCTACACCTTC
few,TRBD2,TRBJ2-7,TRBV5-1,14,CASSLASGTYEQYF,TGCGCCAGCAGCTTGGCTAGCGGAACCTACGAGCAGTACTTC
NA,NA,TRBJ2-7,TRBV11-2,14,CASSPLRGNYEQYF,TGTGCCAGCAGCCCCCTTCGGGGAAACTACGAGCAGTACTTC